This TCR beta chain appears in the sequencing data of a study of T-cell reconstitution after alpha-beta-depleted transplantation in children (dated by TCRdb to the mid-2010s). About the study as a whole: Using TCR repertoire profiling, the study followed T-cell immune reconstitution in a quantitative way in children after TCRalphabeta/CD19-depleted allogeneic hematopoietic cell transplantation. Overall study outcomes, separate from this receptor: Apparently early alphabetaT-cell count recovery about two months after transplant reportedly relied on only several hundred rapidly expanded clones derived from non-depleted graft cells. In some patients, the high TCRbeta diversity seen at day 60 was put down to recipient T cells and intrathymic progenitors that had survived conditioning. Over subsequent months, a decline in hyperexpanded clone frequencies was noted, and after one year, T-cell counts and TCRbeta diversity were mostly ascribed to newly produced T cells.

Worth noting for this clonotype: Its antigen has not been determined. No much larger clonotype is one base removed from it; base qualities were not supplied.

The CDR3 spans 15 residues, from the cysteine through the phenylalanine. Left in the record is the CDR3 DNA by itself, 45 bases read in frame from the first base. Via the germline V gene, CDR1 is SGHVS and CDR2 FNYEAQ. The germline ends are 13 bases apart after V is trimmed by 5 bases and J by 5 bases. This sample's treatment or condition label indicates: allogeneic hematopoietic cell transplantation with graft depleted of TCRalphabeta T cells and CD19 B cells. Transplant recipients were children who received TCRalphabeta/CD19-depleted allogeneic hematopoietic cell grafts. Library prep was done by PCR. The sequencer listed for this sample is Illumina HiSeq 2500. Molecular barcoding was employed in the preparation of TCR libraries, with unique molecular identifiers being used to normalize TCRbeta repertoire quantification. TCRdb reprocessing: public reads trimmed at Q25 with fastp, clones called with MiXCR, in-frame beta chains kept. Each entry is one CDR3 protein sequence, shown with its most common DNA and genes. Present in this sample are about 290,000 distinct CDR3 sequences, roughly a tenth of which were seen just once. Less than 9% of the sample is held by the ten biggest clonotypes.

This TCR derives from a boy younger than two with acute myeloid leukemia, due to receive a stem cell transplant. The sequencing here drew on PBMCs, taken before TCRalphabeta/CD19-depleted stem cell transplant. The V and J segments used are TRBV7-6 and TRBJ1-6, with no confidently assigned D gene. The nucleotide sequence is TGTGCCAGCAGCGCCCACAGCGTTCATAATTCACCCCTCCACTTT. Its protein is CASSAHSVHNSPLHF.